The 10 T cell receptor beta chains given below trace back to one sample, sequenced in a study of chemoradiotherapy in HPV16-positive cancers. The table came from immunoSEQ multiplex PCR; TCRdb's copy has only in-frame clones and leaves some out. The data show tens of thousands of clones, more than 80% seen once. This material consisted of blood, taken from a patient who underwent chemoradiotherapy. These receptor sequences come from a human donor with HPV-associated anogenital cancer.

The DNA of the CDR3 is TGTGCCAGCAGCTACAGGGAAGGCATTGGGGAAAATGGCTACACCTTC. This translates into CASSYREGIGENGYTF. This chain connects TRBV7-8 to TRBJ1-2; tentative D call: TRBD1 (6 bases). The CDR3 consists of 16 residues. The V end lost 4 bases, the J end lost 6 bases, and 21 bases lay between the germline ends. Germline CDR1 and CDR2: SGHVS and FQNEAQ.

This clone was picked up a small number of times. The chain uses TRBV7-9 and TRBJ1-6; TRBD1 matches at 8 bases. This CDR3 is built from 16 residues. Germline loops: CDR1 SEHNR, CDR2 FQNEAQ (reference sequence). J was trimmed by 7 bases and V by 1 base; bases with no gene match: 6. This CDR3 is CASSLGSGTGNSPLHF. The CDR3 nucleotides read TGTGCCAGCAGCTTAGGATCTGGGACAGGAAATTCACCCCTCCACTTT.

This clone was seen a few times. The chain employs TRBV30 and TRBJ1-5; TRBD1 is a possible D gene (6 bases). The ends were cut back, 0 bases at V and 3 bases at J, with 9 bases in the middle. CDR3 size: 14 residues. Germline V CDR1 and CDR2: GTSNPN, SVGIG (reference sequence). The CDR3 DNA sequence: TGTGCCTGGAGTGTAGGGGGTTCCAATCAGCCCCAGCATTTT. The encoded protein is CAWSVGGSNQPQHF.

The chain recombines TRBV12-5 with TRBJ2-1, with D perhaps matching TRBD2 (6 bases). Germline V gene sequence: CDR1 LGHNT, CDR2 FRNRAP. V shed 8 bases and J shed 7 bases, with 21 bases lying between them. The CDR3 has 15 amino acids. The CDR3 DNA follows: TGTGCTAGTTACATAGGCGGGGAAAGTACAAATGAGCAGTTCTTC. Translating gives CASYIGGESTNEQFF.

The chain combines TRBV19 with TRBJ1-6; D gene ambiguous. V dropped 4 bases and J dropped 7 bases, with 11 bases sitting between them. CDR1 and CDR2 (germline): LNHDA, SQIVND (reference sequence). The CDR3 runs 14 residues. This chain's CDR3 is CASSNGVGNSPLHF. The CDR3 bases are TGTGCCAGTAGTAACGGGGTGGGCAATTCACCCCTCCACTTT.

The chain links TRBV7-8 to TRBJ1-2; 8 bases are shared with TRBD1. With V trimmed by 2 bases and J by 4 bases, 6 bases remained unmatched. This CDR3 is built from 15 residues. Germline-derived CDR1 and CDR2 are SGHVS and FQNEAQ. CDR3 in amino acids: CASSLNRGAGYGYTF. The DNA for the CDR3 is TGTGCCAGCAGCTTAAACAGGGGGGCTGGCTATGGCTACACCTTC.

The chain employs TRBV7-8 and TRBJ2-1; 8 bases agree with TRBD1. V was clipped by 5 bases and J by 2 bases; unmatched bases: 8. The CDR3 spans 16 residues. Germline CDR1 reads SGHVS; CDR2 reads FQNEAQ. The CDR3 DNA follows: TGTGCCAGCAGCCTGCTAGGGACAGGCCCCTACAATGAGCAGTTCTTC. This encodes CASSLLGTGPYNEQFF.

The chain joins TRBV5-4 to TRBJ1-2; no reliable D call. V gave up 3 bases and J gave up 4 bases, with 19 bases separating them. Germline CDR1 reads SGHNT; CDR2 reads YYREEE (reference sequence). The CDR3 runs 16 residues. For the CDR3, the DNA is TGTGCCAGCAGCTCCCGGTGGGCTTCAAGTTCCTATGGCTACACCTTC. Protein sequence: CASSSRWASSSYGYTF.

The chain employs TRBV19 and TRBJ2-1, with D perhaps matching TRBD1 or TRBD2 (5 bases each). This CDR3 region has 17 residues. The V end lost 1 base, the J end lost 2 bases, and 15 bases lay between the germline ends. The V gene's germline CDR1 is LNHDA and CDR2 SQIVND (reference sequence). The CDR3 DNA reads TGTGCCAGTAGTATAGGGGGACGGTCGCGACCCTACAATGAGCAGTTCTTC. Translated, it gives CASSIGGRSRPYNEQFF.

The DNA of the CDR3 is TGTGCCAGCAGCTTAGCAAATACAGGGGCTTACCTCCACTTT. This gives the protein CASSLANTGAYLHF. This chain connects TRBV11-2 to TRBJ1-6; TRBD1 agrees at 7 bases. The V and J ends lost 1 base and 15 bases, in that order; junction bases with no gene match: 9. This CDR3 is 14 amino acids long. Looked up from germline, CDR1 is SGHAT and CDR2 is FQNNGV. Looking up the rest from reference TRBV11-2 and TRBJ1-6 gives the full variable domain: EAGVAQSPRYKIIEKRQSVAFWCNPISGHATLYWYQQILGQGPKLLIQFQNNGVVDDSQLPKDRFSAERLKGVDSTLKIQPAKLEDSAVYLCASSLANTGAYLHFGNGTRLTVT.